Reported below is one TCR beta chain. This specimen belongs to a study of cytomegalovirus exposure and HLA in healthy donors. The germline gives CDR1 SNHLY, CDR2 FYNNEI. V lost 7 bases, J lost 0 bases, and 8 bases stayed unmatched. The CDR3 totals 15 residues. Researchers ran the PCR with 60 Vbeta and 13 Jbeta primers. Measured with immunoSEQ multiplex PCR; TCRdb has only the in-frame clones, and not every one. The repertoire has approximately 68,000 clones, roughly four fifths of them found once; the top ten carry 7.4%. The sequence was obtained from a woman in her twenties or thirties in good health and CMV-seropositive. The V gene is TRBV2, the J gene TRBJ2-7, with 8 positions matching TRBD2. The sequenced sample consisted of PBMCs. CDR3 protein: CASTELAASSYEQYF. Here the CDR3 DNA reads TGTGCCAGCACCGAACTAGCGGCTAGCTCCTACGAGCAGTACTTC.